This T cell receptor beta chain came from a study of shared clonotypes between healthy human individuals. Turning to this clone: Its matching antigen is unknown.

Study conclusions and caveats: Only blood underwent sampling, and tissue repertoires likely differ.

Using immunoSEQ multiplex PCR, the repertoire was profiled, and TCRdb retains in-frame clones only, with some absent. The sample records about 450,000 clones, 79% being singletons. Germline values: CDR1 SGHRS, CDR2 YFSETQ. This CDR3 contains 14 residues. V lost 0 bases and J lost 0, with 6 bases in between. The chain uses TRBV5-1 and TRBJ1-2; D unresolved. Sequenced: PBMCs. This clonotype was obtained from a woman in her thirties or forties in good health. Some clones in this sample may be carry-over from other donors' samples. The CDR3 coding sequence is TGCGCCAGCAGCTTGGGGACGACTAACTATGGCTACACCTTC. Its translation is CASSLGTTNYGYTF.